This TCR beta chain was sequenced in a study of cytomegalovirus exposure and HLA in healthy donors. Study-level background: From HLA-typed donors, an early data release held tens of millions of unique TCRs.

PCR used 60 Vbeta primers and 13 Jbeta primers. Sequenced by immunoSEQ multiplex PCR; TCRdb stores in-frame clones only, minus some. This sample yields 100,000 to 150,000 clones, of which over 70% are seen a single time; 1.5% belongs to the top ten. J was trimmed by 1 base and V by 6 bases; bases with no gene match: 4. The CDR3 extends over 15 amino acids. CDR1 and CDR2 (germline): MNHNS, SASEGT. The TCR comes from a woman aged 18-29 years in good health and CMV-seronegative. This chain connects TRBV6-1 to TRBJ2-1; the match to TRBD2 covers 9 bases. The sequenced sample was PBMCs. CDR3 region: CASRYSGSSYNEQFF. DNA of the CDR3: TGTGCCAGCAGGTATAGCGGGAGTTCCTACAATGAGCAGTTCTTC.